These 10 T cell receptor beta chains originate from one sample sequenced in a study of T cells in localized non-small cell lung cancer. Data came from immunoSEQ multiplex PCR; TCRdb stores just in-frame clones and leaves some out. There are tens of thousands of clones in the sample; 80% to 85% occur only once, and 4% to 5.5% lies in the top ten. Material: PBMCs, obtained before any cancer treatment. These receptors were collected from a man aged 40 to 70 with stage II lung adenocarcinoma.

The rearrangement uses TRBV28 and TRBJ1-1; the match to TRBD1 covers 12 bases. CDR3 length equals 14 residues. V shed 8 bases, J shed 5 bases, and the junction held 6 bases outside the gene matches. CDR1 and CDR2 from the germline V gene are MDHEN and SYDVKM. Written as DNA, the CDR3 is TGTGCCAGCGGGACAGGGGGCGTAGGAACTGAAGCTTTCTTT. Translated, it gives CASGTGGVGTEAFF.

The CDR3 nucleotides read TGTGCCAGCAGCTCGGGACTAGCGTCGCAGTACTTC. Encoded protein: CASSSGLASQYF. The genes are TRBV7-7 and TRBJ2-7, with 10 bases that match TRBD2. Losses at the gene ends were 4 bases for V and 9 bases for J; bases not matched to a gene: 3. CDR1 is SSHAT and CDR2 is FNYEAQ in the germline V gene (reference sequence). The CDR3 loop spans 12 amino acids.

The chain uses TRBV29-1 and TRBJ2-5; D remains unclear. This CDR3 is 12 amino acids long. V gave up 7 bases and J gave up 3 bases, with 12 bases separating them. Germline V gene data show CDR1 as SQVTM and CDR2 as ANQGSEA. DNA for the CDR3: TGCAGCGCCCCGTACAGAGAAGAGACCCAGTACTTC. Protein product: CSAPYREETQYF.

V is TRBV19 and J is TRBJ1-5; D is undetermined. Germline values: CDR1 LNHDA, CDR2 SQIVND (reference sequence). This CDR3 has 11 residues. Trimming took 9 bases from V and 6 from J, leaving 9 bases between them. CDR3 region: CASGVGQPQHF. The CDR3 nucleotides are TGTGCCAGCGGGGTCGGTCAGCCCCAGCATTTT.

The CDR3 DNA sequence: TGTGCCAGTCGGGGTGAAGAGAGGATTTATCAGCCCCAGCATTTT. Translation gives CASRGEERIYQPQHF. The rearrangement uses TRBV19 and TRBJ1-5, with D unresolved. V was cut by 8 bases and J by 5 bases, with 19 bases left in between. The CDR3 is made up of 15 amino acids. Germline loops: CDR1 LNHDA, CDR2 SQIVND (reference sequence).

The V gene is TRBV6-1, the J gene TRBJ1-5; perhaps TRBD1 as D (5 bases). The CDR3 has 15 residues. The V end was cut by 7 bases, the J end by 1 base, with 14 bases between. Germline-derived CDR1 and CDR2 are MNHNS and SASEGT. For the CDR3, the DNA is TGTGCCAGCACCTCCGCCAGGGCGAGCAATCAGCCCCAGCATTTT. Translated: CASTSARASNQPQHF.

The chain uses TRBV5-1 and TRBJ2-1; 11 nucleotides agree with TRBD2. V dropped 4 bases and J dropped 0; count of bases not matched to a gene: 3. CDR3 size: 16 residues. Germline V lookup: CDR1 SGHRS, CDR2 YFSETQ. The CDR3 sequence: CASSVTSGSSYNEQFF. CDR3 DNA: TGCGCCAGCAGCGTAACTAGCGGGAGCTCCTACAATGAGCAGTTCTTC.

J is TRBJ1-2 and V is TRBV7-9; D possibly corresponds to TRBD1 (6 bases). Germline values: CDR1 SEHNR, CDR2 FQNEAQ (reference sequence). V was pared by 5 bases and J by 0 bases, with 16 bases between. The CDR3 runs 16 residues. The CDR3 coding sequence is TGTGCCAGCAGCAACTCAAGGGGGGAAGCTAACTATGGCTACACCTTC. It translates to CASSNSRGEANYGYTF.

This chain links TRBV30 with TRBJ2-2; D is perhaps TRBD2 (5 bases). Trimming removed 0 bases from V and 0 bases from J, with 14 bases in between. Germline CDR1 GTSNPN, CDR2 SVGIG (reference sequence). The CDR3 covers 17 residues. The CDR3 DNA follows: TGTGCCTGGAGTGTACAACTTGGCGGGCCGAACACCGGGGAGCTGTTTTTT. Amino acid sequence: CAWSVQLGGPNTGELFF.

This rearrangement joins TRBV6-4 to TRBJ2-2; possible D gene TRBD1, 5 bases. The V and J ends lost 8 bases and 0 bases respectively, with 10 bases between them. Germline lookup yields CDR1 MRHNA and CDR2 SNTAGT. This CDR3 has 14 residues. The CDR3 sequence is CASSRQTNTGELFF. The CDR3 DNA reads as TGTGCCAGCTCCAGACAGACGAACACCGGGGAGCTGTTTTTT.